The entry below gives a single T cell receptor (beta chain) sequence along with its context. Its antigen target is currently unknown. No much larger clone is present one base from it, and per-base qualities are unavailable. CDR1 and CDR2 are read off the germline V gene (reference sequence) as MNHEY and SMNVEV. The CDR3 sequence holds 17 residues, the cysteine and phenylalanine included. Here the CDR3 DNA is all that survives: 51 bases in frame from base 1. Germline trimming: 6 bases from V, 2 bases from J; junction bases outside gene matches: 11. The data belong to a study of shared clonotypes between healthy human individuals (dated by TCRdb to 2018 to 2021). Looking at the study overall: A couple of women and three men aged 18 to 49 years were included in the cohort. For each donor, CD4 naive and CD4 memory were each run on three plates, CD8 naive on two plates, and CD8 memory on one plate. To estimate repertoire size and how much clonotype sharing occurs between individuals, the study deeply sequenced the blood TCR repertoires of five healthy adults. To increase sequencing depth and limit assay-specific biases, different laboratories used diverse techniques to prepare libraries and sequence TCR repertoires. Each donor's leukapheresis produced roughly between roughly 0.94 and 9.5 billion PBMCs. Results and caveats for the whole study, not just this receptor: The small number of donors limited the genetic and exposure-history diversity represented. Pairwise subsampling indicated that sequencing depth was expected to affect the degree of clonotype sharing among donors. Sharing across a handful of donors was observed for approximately 5% of naive CD4, around 3.5% of naive CD8, about 2.3% of memory CD4, and over 0.3% of memory CD8 clonotypes. Clonotypes shared by all four sorted-subset donors showed higher generation probabilities than non-shared clonotypes. Sampling was restricted to blood, and TCR repertoires in tissues likely differ from the TCR repertoires found in blood. Naive subsets generally had larger estimated clonotype richness than memory subsets. Incomplete sequencing was indicated by rarefaction of sorted-subset datasets, despite the large sequencing depth.

The donors were healthy, HIV-negative adults who had no recently reported acute infections or vaccinations. All donors were Caucasian adults living in Nashville, Tennessee, USA. CD4+ T cells were enriched by magnetic negative selection, after which naive cells were positively selected on CD45RA and the negative fraction was taken as the memory subset. Blood was collected by leukapheresis, and PBMCs were isolated by Ficoll-Histopaque density gradient centrifugation and then cryopreserved in liquid nitrogen vapor phase. Analytical flow cytometry was used to check the purity and quantity of every magnetically sorted T cell population. Each sorted fraction had its genomic DNA isolated and then quantified by UV absorbance on a Nanodrop 2000c. Using the deep immunoSEQ assay, TCR CDR3 regions were amplified from genomic DNA by multiplex PCR. For each cell subset, the extracted genomic DNA was distributed evenly across all wells of several immunoSEQ 96-well plates, and each plate served as one replicate. For sorted subsets, each replicate PCR was loaded with approximately 0.2 ug genomic DNA, equivalent to some 31,000 T cell genomes. The purified libraries were quantified using a Qubit 3.0 fluorometer, sized with a Bioanalyzer 2100, and then quantified again using the KAPA Library Quantification kit. Every immunoSEQ 96-well plate was sequenced on a dedicated single-read 150-cycle Illumina NextSeq 550 flow cell. From the authors' description of their analysis: The immunoSEQ output contained only junctional sequences without quality scores, so filtering could not match that applied to full-length reads. To assign V/J genes and CDR3, sequences were annotated against IMGT germline references using PyIR, a Python wrapper for IgBLAST v1.9. Reads with weak V/J assignments (E-value above 1e-6), missing CDR3, stop codons, out-of-frame junctions, or ambiguous translated residues were removed. A V3J clonotype was defined by an identical inferred V gene, J gene, and CDR3 amino acid sequence. To compute the percentage overlap between repertoires, the number of shared unique clonotypes was divided by the size of the smaller repertoire. RTK rarefaction, the Chao1 estimator, and Recon v2.1 estimates of unobserved clonotypes were used to assess repertoire richness. Generation probabilities for all TCRbeta clonotypes obtained by the gDNA method from a handful of donors were computed using OLGA. TCRdb mirrors the immuneACCESS table, restricted to in-frame sequences. Some clones are absent from its copies; in checked studies, under half trace to an unresolved V gene, and the reason for the others is unknown. V and J calls and clone size are those listed in that table; D and trimming were worked out from the DNA. For this sample there are about 1.5 million clones; nearly 99% appear just once. Clones ranked in the top ten supply about 0.45% of the sample.

Recombination connected TRBV27 to TRBJ2-5, and 11 junction bases match TRBD2. The clonotype was recovered from a man aged 30 to 39 in good health. The sample taken for sequencing was naive CD4+ T cells sorted from blood. This sample's cell subset or site label indicates: CD45RA+ positively selected. The DNA is as follows: TGTGCCAGCAGCCGAGTACGACTAGCGGGGTCACAAGAGACCCAGTACTTC. Its translation reads: CASSRVRLAGSQETQYF.